Below, 15 T cell receptor beta chains from the same sample are listed, as sequenced in a study of blood T cell repertoires in COVID-19. The assay was immunoSEQ multiplex PCR, and TCRdb's table has in-frame clones only and misses some. The repertoire has roughly 380,000 clones, over 65% of them found once; the top ten carry approximately 1%. Sequencing used peripheral blood. These TCRs come from a human donor with acute or convalescent COVID-19. The donor label of this sample is uncertain.

The rearrangement links TRBV7-9 to TRBJ2-7, with 9 bases aligning to TRBD1. V was clipped by 4 bases and J by 3 bases; unmatched bases: 13. CDR3 length: 17 amino acids. The germline V gene has CDR1 SEHNR and CDR2 FQNEAQ (reference sequence). The CDR3 loop reads CASSSSDPGQGYYEQYF. For the CDR3, the DNA is TGTGCCAGCAGCTCGTCTGATCCGGGACAGGGTTACTACGAGCAGTACTTC.

This clone has just a few counts. The chain uses TRBV5-1 and TRBJ2-1, with 10 bases that match TRBD2. The CDR3 extends over 16 amino acids. The junction had 7 bases not matched to a gene; V was cut back by 0 bases and J by 7 bases. Germline lookup yields CDR1 SGHRS and CDR2 YFSETQ. As DNA, the CDR3 is TGCGCCAGCAGCTTGGGATCTAGCGGGGGATCAAATGAGCAGTTCTTC. Translating it yields CASSLGSSGGSNEQFF.

The CDR3 loop reads CASSPGHASGNTIYF. CDR3 coding DNA: TGCGCCAGCAGCCCGGGACATGCCTCTGGAAACACCATATATTTT. The rearrangement uses TRBV5-1 and TRBJ1-3, with D possibly TRBD1 on 6 matching bases. Germline V gives CDR1 SGHRS, CDR2 YFSETQ. This CDR3 contains 15 residues. The V end was cut by 4 bases, the J end by 0 bases, with 11 bases between.

This clone was detected many times. This chain joins TRBV27 and TRBJ2-1; 8 bases agree with TRBD2. The ends lost 6 bases at V and 0 bases at J; junction bases unmatched: 4. From germline, CDR1 is MNHEY and CDR2 SMNVEV (reference sequence). This CDR3 has 15 amino acids. The CDR3 nucleotides are TGTGCCAGCAGACCTACTAGCGGCTCCTACAATGAGCAGTTCTTC. Residues: CASRPTSGSYNEQFF.

V usage is TRBV18 and J usage is TRBJ1-4; tentatively, D is TRBD1 (6 bases). Trimming left V 2 bases short and J 12 bases short, with 22 bases between. Per germline, CDR1 KGHSH and CDR2 LQKENI. This CDR3 region has 16 residues. In nucleotides, the CDR3 is TGTGCCAGCTCACCATCGACAGGCCGGAAAGAAGGGGAACTGTTTTTT. This gives the protein CASSPSTGRKEGELFF.

The chain has TRBV2 and TRBJ1-1; D remains ambiguous. The CDR3 is made up of 13 amino acids. Germline V CDR1 and CDR2: SNHLY, FYNNEI. V was cut by 6 bases and J by 1 base, with 9 bases left in between. CDR3 sequence reads: CASSSGGNTEAFF. The CDR3 nucleotides read TGTGCCAGCAGCTCGGGAGGGAACACTGAAGCTTTCTTT.

This clone was counted once. This chain uses TRBV24-1 with TRBJ2-5, with 13 bases that match TRBD2. Germline trimming cut 4 bases from V and 4 bases from J; bases unmatched to any gene: 5. The CDR3 sequence is 16 residues long. From germline, CDR1 is KGHDR and CDR2 SFDVKD. The DNA for the CDR3 is TGTGCCACCAGTGAACGACTAGCGGGAGGTGGAGAGACCCAGTACTTC. This gives the protein CATSERLAGGGETQYF.

The chain links TRBV28 to TRBJ1-2; maybe TRBD1 (5 bases). Per the germline V gene, CDR1 is MDHEN and CDR2 is SYDVKM. The CDR3 extends over 14 amino acids. The V and J ends lost 2 bases and 4 bases respectively, with 11 bases between them. CDR3 amino acids: CASSLLIGVYGYTF. CDR3 nucleotides: TGTGCCAGCAGTTTACTAATAGGGGTCTATGGCTACACCTTC.

The genes are TRBV25-1 and TRBJ1-1; D might be TRBD1 (5 bases). This CDR3 is 11 amino acids long. Germline V CDR1 and CDR2: MGHDK, SYGVNS. Trimming took off 4 bases at V and 7 bases at J, with 7 bases between the two ends. CDR3 amino acids: CASSAGLEAFF. CDR3 DNA sequence: TGTGCCAGCAGTGCGGGACTTGAAGCTTTCTTT. The whole variable domain, filled in from reference TRBV25-1 and TRBJ1-1, reads EADIYQTPRYLVIGTGKKITLECSQTMGHDKMYWYQQDPGMELHLIHYSYGVNSTEKGDLSSESTVSRIRTEHFPLTLESARPSHTSQYLCASSAGLEAFFGQGTRLTVV.

The CDR3 nucleotides read TGTGCCAGCAGCTTGGACCCACGGGACTACGAGCAGTACTTC. Protein: CASSLDPRDYEQYF. V is TRBV5-5 and J is TRBJ2-7, with D possibly TRBD2 on 5 matching bases. CDR1 is SGHKS and CDR2 is YYEKEE in the germline V gene (reference sequence). V was pared by 0 bases and J by 3 bases, with 10 bases between. The CDR3 loop spans 14 amino acids.

This clone has only a few counts. J is TRBJ2-3 and V is TRBV30; D is possibly TRBD1 (6 bases). This CDR3 comprises 13 residues. Germline-derived CDR1 and CDR2 are GTSNPN and SVGIG (reference sequence). Trimming removed 4 bases at V and 4 bases at J, with 12 bases between. CDR3 region: CAWMYRASDTQYF. DNA for the CDR3: TGTGCCTGGATGTACAGGGCTTCAGATACGCAGTATTTT.

About this clone: Within the sample, other DNA sequences also encode this same CDR3. The chain carries TRBV6-6 and TRBJ1-1, with TRBD1 as a possible D gene (5 bases). CDR3 length equals 13 residues. V dropped 2 bases and J dropped 4 bases, with 8 bases sitting between them. Per the germline V gene, CDR1 is MNHNY and CDR2 is SVGAGI (reference sequence). The chain's CDR3 is CASSYGRGTEAFF. The CDR3 nucleotides are TGTGCCAGCAGTTACGGAAGGGGCACTGAAGCTTTCTTT.

The V call is TRBV19, the J call TRBJ1-5; 8 bases match TRBD1. The CDR3 is made up of 14 amino acids. CDR1 and CDR2 from the germline V gene are LNHDA and SQIVND (reference sequence). With 5 bases clipped from V and 5 bases from J, the junction kept 5 bases outside the gene matches. DNA of the CDR3: TGTGCCAGTAGTCGGACAGGGTGGTATCAGCCCCAGCATTTT. Protein: CASSRTGWYQPQHF. The full variable domain, rest sourced from reference TRBV19 and TRBJ1-5, is DGGITQSPKYLFRKEGQNVTLSCEQNLNHDAMYWYRQDPGQGLRLIYYSQIVNDFQKGDIAEGYSVSREKKESFPLTVTSAQKNPTAFYLCASSRTGWYQPQHFGDGTRLSIL.

V is TRBV24-1 and J is TRBJ1-5; 7 bases are shared with TRBD1. This CDR3 has 16 amino acids. Germline V gene lookup returns CDR1 KGHDR and CDR2 SFDVKD. V was clipped by 3 bases and J by 0 bases; unmatched bases: 4. In DNA, the CDR3 is TGTGCCACCAGTGATGGGGACAGCAATAGCAATCAGCCCCAGCATTTT. It codes for CATSDGDSNSNQPQHF.

V and J are TRBV29-1 and TRBJ1-2; no clear D. The germline V and J ends were trimmed by 1 base and 1 base, with 13 bases remaining between them. Germline loops: CDR1 SQVTM, CDR2 ANQGSEA. The CDR3 extends over 15 amino acids. CDR3 nucleotide sequence: TGCAGCGTTGAAGTCCCCCCCAGTCTTAACTATGGCTACACCTTC. Protein product: CSVEVPPSLNYGYTF.